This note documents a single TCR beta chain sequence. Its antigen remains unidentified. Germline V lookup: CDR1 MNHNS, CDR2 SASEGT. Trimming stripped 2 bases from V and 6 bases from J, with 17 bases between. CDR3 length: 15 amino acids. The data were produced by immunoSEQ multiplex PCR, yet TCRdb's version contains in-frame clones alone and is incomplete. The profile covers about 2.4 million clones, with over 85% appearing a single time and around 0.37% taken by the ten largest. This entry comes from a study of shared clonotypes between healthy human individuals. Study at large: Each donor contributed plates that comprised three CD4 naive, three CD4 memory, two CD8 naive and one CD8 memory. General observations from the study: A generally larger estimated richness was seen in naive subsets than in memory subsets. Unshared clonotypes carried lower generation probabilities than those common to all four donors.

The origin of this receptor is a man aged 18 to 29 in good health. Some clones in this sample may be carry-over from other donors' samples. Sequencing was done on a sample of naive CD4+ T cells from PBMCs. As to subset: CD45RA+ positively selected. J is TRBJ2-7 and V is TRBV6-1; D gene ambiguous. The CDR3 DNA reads TGTGCCAGCAGTGAACAGGCAGGATTTTATGCCGAGCAGTACTTC. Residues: CASSEQAGFYAEQYF.